This entry features one TCR beta chain sequence. Its antigen is undetermined. Both 60 Vbeta primers and 13 Jbeta primers went into the PCR. Sequenced by immunoSEQ multiplex PCR; TCRdb stores in-frame clones only, minus some. Its listing shows more than 100,000 clones. This record comes from a study of cytomegalovirus exposure and HLA in healthy donors. Overall study results and limits: With later analysis, a missense DCLRE1C variant became linked to TCR beta V- and J-gene trimming.

The germline V gene encodes CDR1 ENHRY and CDR2 SYGVKD. Losses at the gene ends were 6 bases for V and 4 bases for J; bases not matched to a gene: 8. This CDR3 has 14 residues. The chain has TRBV10-3 and TRBJ1-2, with TRBD1 matching 7 bases. The sequenced sample consisted of PBMCs. The receptor comes from a woman between 40 and 50 years old in good health and CMV-seronegative. CDR3 DNA: TGTGCCATCAGCGACCAGGGGGTCTTCTATGGCTACACCTTC. Amino acid sequence: CAISDQGVFYGYTF.